What follows are 21 T cell receptor beta chains derived from one specimen sequenced in a study of T cell responses to AZD1222 COVID-19 vaccine. Produced via immunoSEQ multiplex PCR; TCRdb's table is partial and in-frame only. The sample holds tens of thousands of clones; over 80% are singletons and the top ten take about 20%. Sequencing was performed on peripheral blood, taken 28 days after the second AZD1222 dose. The receptors were sampled from an adult who received the AZD1222 COVID-19 vaccine.

V gene TRBV5-1 combines with J gene TRBJ1-6; no clear D gene. Trimming took 0 bases from V and 7 from J, leaving 2 bases between them. The CDR3 has 12 amino acids. CDR1 and CDR2 from the germline V gene are SGHRS and YFSETQ. CDR3 region: CASSLGNSPLHF. CDR3 DNA: TGCGCCAGCAGCTTGGGGAATTCACCCCTCCACTTT.

The CDR3 loop is CASSQTRNNEKLFF. CDR3 DNA: TGTGCCAGCAGCCAGACACGAAATAATGAAAAACTGTTTTTT. The chain employs TRBV7-2 and TRBJ1-4; D call uncertain. Trimming cost V 5 bases and J 4 bases, with 11 bases left between them. CDR3 length: 14 residues. In germline, CDR1 is SGHTA, CDR2 FQGNSA.

This clone is a singleton in its sample. V usage is TRBV30 and J usage is TRBJ1-1, with D unresolved. Germline CDR1 reads GTSNPN; CDR2 reads SVGIG (reference sequence). With 4 bases removed from V and 0 bases from J, the gap between germline ends came to 18 bases. This CDR3 has 16 amino acids. CDR3 region: CAWIIFVGRMNTEAFF. As DNA, the CDR3 is TGTGCCTGGATTATATTCGTCGGCAGGATGAACACTGAAGCTTTCTTT. The whole variable domain, filled in from reference TRBV30 and TRBJ1-1, reads SQTIHQWPATLVQPVGSPLSLECTVEGTSNPNLYWYRQAAGRGLQLLFYSVGIGQISSEVPQNLSASRPQDRQFILSSKKLLLSDSGFYLCAWIIFVGRMNTEAFFGQGTRLTVV.

The gene calls are TRBV9 and TRBJ2-6; D is perhaps TRBD1 (6 bases). Trimming removed 3 bases at V and 0 bases at J, with 13 bases between. Germline loops: CDR1 SGDLS, CDR2 YYNGEE. CDR3 length: 17 amino acids. The CDR3 loop is CASSAGQPPSGANVLTF. The CDR3 bases are TGTGCCAGCAGCGCGGGACAACCTCCCTCTGGGGCCAACGTCCTGACTTTC.

The chain has TRBV5-1 and TRBJ1-1, with TRBD1 matching 8 bases. Germline CDR1 reads SGHRS; CDR2 reads YFSETQ. The J segment lost 4 bases and the V segment lost 4 bases, leaving 6 bases of the junction unmatched. The CDR3 consists of 14 residues. CDR3 coding DNA: TGCGCCAGCAGCCCGGGGACAGGTGGCACTGAAGCTTTCTTT. As protein: CASSPGTGGTEAFF.

This clone was found a few times. The chain couples TRBV5-8 to TRBJ1-3; no firm D call. Trimming shortened V by 5 bases and J by 0 bases, and 3 bases separated the two germline ends. CDR1 and CDR2 (germline): SGHTS, YDEGEE. The length of the CDR3 is 12 residues. The CDR3 reads CASRSSGNTIYF. The DNA of the CDR3 is TGTGCCAGCAGGAGCTCTGGAAACACCATATATTTT.

The chain recombines TRBV18 with TRBJ2-4, with D unclear. In germline, CDR1 is KGHSH, CDR2 LQKENI. This CDR3 has 13 amino acids. Trimming took 3 bases from V and 0 from J, leaving 3 bases between them. The CDR3 nucleotides read TGTGCCAGCTCACCCCAAGCCAAAAACATTCAGTACTTC. Translated: CASSPQAKNIQYF. Supplemented by reference TRBV18 and TRBJ2-4, the full variable domain reads NAGVMQNPRHLVRRRGQEARLRCSPMKGHSHVYWYRQLPEEGLKFMVYLQKENIIDESGMPKERFSAEFPKEGPSILRIQQVVRGDSAAYFCASSPQAKNIQYFGAGTRLSVL.

This chain links TRBV7-3 with TRBJ1-1, with D perhaps TRBD1 (5 bases). This CDR3 spans 15 amino acids. The germline V and J ends were trimmed by 1 base and 6 bases, with 15 bases remaining between them. The germline V gene encodes CDR1 SGHTA and CDR2 FQGTGA. The CDR3 reads CASSLKGNGVAEAFF. The CDR3 DNA sequence: TGTGCCAGCAGCTTAAAGGGGAACGGGGTTGCTGAAGCTTTCTTT.

CDR3 in DNA: TGTGCCAGCAGACACCAGAACACTGAAGCTTTCTTT. It specifies CASRHQNTEAFF. The rearrangement joins TRBV6-5 to TRBJ1-1; no definite D call. Germline CDR1 reads MNHEY; CDR2 reads SVGAGI. This CDR3 is built from 12 residues. V lost 6 bases to trimming and J lost 1 base, with 6 bases between them.

The chain links TRBV2 to TRBJ1-5; D might be TRBD1 (6 bases). This CDR3 is 16 amino acids long. V lost 6 bases to trimming and J lost 2 bases, with 17 bases between them. From germline, CDR1 is SNHLY and CDR2 FYNNEI. The CDR3 reads CASREPGGLGNQPQHF. Written as DNA, the CDR3 is TGTGCCAGCAGAGAACCCGGGGGCTTGGGCAATCAGCCCCAGCATTTT. The full variable domain, its missing parts supplied by reference TRBV2 and TRBJ1-5, is EPEVTQTPSHQVTQMGQEVILRCVPISNHLYFYWYRQILGQKVEFLVSFYNNEISEKSEIFDDQFSVERPDGSNFTLKIRSTKLEDSAMYFCASREPGGLGNQPQHFGDGTRLSIL.

J is TRBJ2-7 and V is TRBV19, with a weak D call TRBD1 (7 bases). Trimming removed 6 bases at V and 3 bases at J, with 18 bases between. CDR1 and CDR2 from the germline V gene are LNHDA and SQIVND (reference sequence). The CDR3 is made up of 15 amino acids. CDR3 region: CASRLQGTRSYEQYF. Written as DNA, the CDR3 is TGTGCCAGTAGACTACAGGGGACTCGAAGCTACGAGCAGTACTTC.

In its sample, this clone was seen a few times. The chain is built from TRBV5-5 and TRBJ1-2, with TRBD1 identical over 9 bases. CDR1 and CDR2 (germline): SGHKS, YYEKEE (reference sequence). CDR3 length equals 14 residues. V shed 4 bases and J 3 bases; nucleotides not matched to a gene: 4. CDR3 sequence: CASSDGTGYYGYTF. Written as DNA, the CDR3 is TGTGCCAGCAGCGACGGGACAGGGTACTATGGCTACACCTTC.

The rearrangement uses TRBV27 and TRBJ1-2; TRBD1 is a possible D gene (5 bases). CDR3 length: 13 residues. Germline lookup yields CDR1 MNHEY and CDR2 SMNVEV (reference sequence). The V end lost 6 bases, the J end lost 4 bases, and 12 bases lay between the germline ends. Written as DNA, the CDR3 is TGTGCCAGCAGCGGGGGACGGATCTATGGCTACACCTTC. Translation gives CASSGGRIYGYTF.

This chain links TRBV10-2 with TRBJ1-1; D unclear. V was cut by 0 bases and J by 0 bases, with 5 bases left in between. This CDR3 is 14 amino acids long. CDR1 is WSHSY, CDR2 SAAADI, per germline. The CDR3 loop is CASSESGMNTEAFF. CDR3 in DNA: TGCGCCAGCAGTGAGTCGGGTATGAACACTGAAGCTTTCTTT.

This clone was observed a handful of times. The genes are TRBV3-1 (or the pseudogene TRBV3-2) and TRBJ2-1; possibly TRBD1 for D (5 bases). V was trimmed by 4 bases and J by 7 bases, leaving 14 bases between them. Germline CDR1 LGHDT, CDR2 YNNKEL (reference sequence). CDR3 size: 14 residues. The CDR3 spells CASSLQAYVNEQFF. The CDR3 region has the DNA TGTGCCAGCAGCCTACAGGCGTATGTGAATGAGCAGTTCTTC.

The chain uses TRBV20-1 and TRBJ1-6, with D unresolved. With 3 bases removed from V and 14 bases from J, the gap between germline ends came to 20 bases. There are 14 residues in the CDR3. The germline V gene encodes CDR1 DFQATT and CDR2 SNEGSKA (reference sequence). Here the CDR3 reads CSASGKLGKLALHF. Written as DNA, the CDR3 is TGCAGTGCTAGTGGGAAGTTAGGCAAGTTGGCCCTCCACTTT.

Notes on this clone: Other DNA sequences in this specimen translate into the identical CDR3. The V gene is TRBV6-1, the J gene TRBJ2-2, with 8 bases that match TRBD1. The CDR3 has 17 amino acids. The V gene's germline CDR1 is MNHNS and CDR2 SASEGT. V gave up 2 bases and J gave up 0 bases; unmatched junction bases: 5. The CDR3 spells CASSERSGGTNTGELFF. The DNA for the CDR3 is TGTGCCAGCAGTGAACGGTCAGGGGGCACGAACACCGGGGAGCTGTTTTTT.

The CDR3 nucleotides are TGTGCCAGCAGTCCAGGGACAGGAACCTATGGCTACACCTTC. Translated, it gives CASSPGTGTYGYTF. The chain recombines TRBV6-5 with TRBJ1-2, with 8 bases fitting TRBD1. J gave up 4 bases and V 5 bases, and 6 bases lay outside the gene matches. The germline gives CDR1 MNHEY, CDR2 SVGAGI. CDR3 length equals 14 residues.

The chain joins TRBV5-1 to TRBJ2-1; no firm D call. V lost 3 bases and J 3 bases, leaving 13 bases between the germline ends. The CDR3 is made up of 15 amino acids. Germline V gene data show CDR1 as SGHRS and CDR2 as YFSETQ. CDR3 in DNA: TGCGCCAGCAGCTGGCGTAGATCGGACTACAATGAGCAGTTCTTC. It specifies CASSWRRSDYNEQFF.

This chain joins TRBV10-1 and TRBJ2-1, with TRBD2 identical over 11 bases. V lost 0 bases and J lost 0; bases outside the gene matches: 10. The V gene's germline CDR1 is WNHNN and CDR2 SYGVQD (reference sequence). CDR3 length: 20 amino acids. The CDR3 sequence: CASSESCLAGGLSSYNEQFF. The CDR3 bases are TGCGCCAGCAGTGAGTCCTGTCTAGCGGGGGGTTTAAGCTCCTACAATGAGCAGTTCTTC.

This clone occurred a few times. For the CDR3, the DNA is TGTGCCAGCAGTGAAGTCGCTCAAGGGGTCAGGGACTATGGCTACACCTTC. This sequence encodes CASSEVAQGVRDYGYTF. The rearrangement links TRBV6-1 to TRBJ1-2, with D perhaps matching TRBD1 (5 bases). The V end was cut by 1 base, the J end by 3 bases, with 18 bases between. Looked up from germline, CDR1 is MNHNS and CDR2 is SASEGT. CDR3 length: 17 residues.